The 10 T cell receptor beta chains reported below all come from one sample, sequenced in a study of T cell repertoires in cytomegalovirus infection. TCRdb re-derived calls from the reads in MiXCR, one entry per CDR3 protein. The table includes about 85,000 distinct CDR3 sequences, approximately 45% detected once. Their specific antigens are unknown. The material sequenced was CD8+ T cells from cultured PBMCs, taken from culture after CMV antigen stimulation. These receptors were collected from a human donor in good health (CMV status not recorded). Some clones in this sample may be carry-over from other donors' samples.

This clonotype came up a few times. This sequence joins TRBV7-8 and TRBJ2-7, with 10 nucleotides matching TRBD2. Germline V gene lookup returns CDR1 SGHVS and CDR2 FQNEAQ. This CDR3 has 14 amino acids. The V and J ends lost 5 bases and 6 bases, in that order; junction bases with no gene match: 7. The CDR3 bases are TGTGCCAGCAGCCCAGTAGCGGGAGGTGGCGAGCAGTACTTC. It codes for CASSPVAGGGEQYF.

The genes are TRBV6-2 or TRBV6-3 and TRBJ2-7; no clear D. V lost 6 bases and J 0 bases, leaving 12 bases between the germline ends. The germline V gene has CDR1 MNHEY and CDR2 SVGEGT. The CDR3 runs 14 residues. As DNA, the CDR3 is TGTGCCAGCAGCATAGACTGGAACTCCTACGAGCAGTACTTC. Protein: CASSIDWNSYEQYF.

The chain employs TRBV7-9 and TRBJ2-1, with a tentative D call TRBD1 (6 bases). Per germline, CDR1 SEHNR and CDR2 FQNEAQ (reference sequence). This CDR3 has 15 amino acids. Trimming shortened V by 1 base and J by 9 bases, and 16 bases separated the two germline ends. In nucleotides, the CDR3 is TGTGCCAGCAGCTTAGACAGGGTACCCCTCGGTGAGCAGTTCTTC. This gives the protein CASSLDRVPLGEQFF.

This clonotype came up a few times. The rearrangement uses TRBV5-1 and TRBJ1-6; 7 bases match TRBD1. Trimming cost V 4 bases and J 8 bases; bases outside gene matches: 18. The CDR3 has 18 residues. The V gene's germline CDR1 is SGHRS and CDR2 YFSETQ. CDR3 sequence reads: CASSGTDSHTGAYSPLHF. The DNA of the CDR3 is TGCGCCAGCAGCGGGACGGACAGCCACACAGGGGCCTATTCACCCCTCCACTTT. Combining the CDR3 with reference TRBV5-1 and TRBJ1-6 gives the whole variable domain KAGVTQTPRYLIKTRGQQVTLSCSPISGHRSVSWYQQTPGQGLQFLFEYFSETQRNKGNFPGRFSGRQFSNSRSEMNVSTLELGDSALYLCASSGTDSHTGAYSPLHFGNGTRLTVT.

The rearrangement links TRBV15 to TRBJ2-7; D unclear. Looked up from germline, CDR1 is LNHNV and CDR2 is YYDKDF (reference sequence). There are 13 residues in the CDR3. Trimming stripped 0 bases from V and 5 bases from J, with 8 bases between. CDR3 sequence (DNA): TGTGCCACCAGCAGAGATCTGACGAACGAGCAGTACTTC. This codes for CATSRDLTNEQYF.

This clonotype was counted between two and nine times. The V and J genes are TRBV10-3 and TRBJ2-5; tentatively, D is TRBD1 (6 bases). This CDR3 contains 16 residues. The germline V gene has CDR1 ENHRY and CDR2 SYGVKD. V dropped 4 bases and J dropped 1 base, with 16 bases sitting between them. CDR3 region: CAISVRVDRLQETQYF. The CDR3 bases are TGTGCCATCAGTGTTCGGGTCGACAGGCTCCAAGAGACCCAGTACTTC.

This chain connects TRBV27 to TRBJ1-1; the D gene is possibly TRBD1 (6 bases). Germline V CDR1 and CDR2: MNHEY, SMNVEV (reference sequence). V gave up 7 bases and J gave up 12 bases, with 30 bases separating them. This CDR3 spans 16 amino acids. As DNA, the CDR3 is TGTGCCAGCAATCAGGAGGGTCCTCCCGGGACAAGGAGGACTTTCTTT. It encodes CASNQEGPPGTRRTFF.

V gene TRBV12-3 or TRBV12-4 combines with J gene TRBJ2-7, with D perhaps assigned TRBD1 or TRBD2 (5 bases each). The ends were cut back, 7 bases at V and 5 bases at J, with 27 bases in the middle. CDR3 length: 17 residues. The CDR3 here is CASTFGAWRYGRDEQYF. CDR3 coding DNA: TGTGCCAGCACCTTCGGGGCTTGGCGATATGGAAGGGACGAGCAGTACTTC.

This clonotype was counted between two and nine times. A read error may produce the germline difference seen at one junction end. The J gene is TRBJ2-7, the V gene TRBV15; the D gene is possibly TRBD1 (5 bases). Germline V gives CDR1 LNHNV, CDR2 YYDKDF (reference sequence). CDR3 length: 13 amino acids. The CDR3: CATSRDPTGATAF. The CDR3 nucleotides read TGTGCCACCAGCAGAGACCCTACAGGAGCTACAGCCTTC. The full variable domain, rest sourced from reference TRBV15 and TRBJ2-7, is DAMVIQNPRYQVTQFGKPVTLSCSQTLNHNVMYWYQQKSSQAPKLLFHYYDKDFNNEADTPDNFQSRRPNTSFCFLDIRSPGLGDTAMYLCATSRDPTGATAFGPGTRLTVT.

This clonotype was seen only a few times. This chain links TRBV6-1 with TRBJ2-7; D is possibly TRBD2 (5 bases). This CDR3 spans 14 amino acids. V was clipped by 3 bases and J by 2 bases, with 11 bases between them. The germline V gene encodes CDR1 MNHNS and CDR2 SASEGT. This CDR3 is CASSEVHGTYEQYF. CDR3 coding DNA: TGTGCCAGCAGTGAGGTACACGGGACCTACGAGCAGTACTTC.